This record concerns one T cell receptor beta chain sequence. This sample is part of a study of regulatory T cells in long-lasting Graves disease. Assembly of TCR beta libraries relied on iRepertoire HTBI primers together with Arm-PCR of CDR3 regions. Each CDR3 protein gets one entry after TCRdb re-called the multiplex PCR reads with MiXCR. The sample lists hundreds of thousands of distinct CDR3 sequences; about 16% were seen once. Time point given: newly diagnosed GD, antithyroid drugs for less than 3 months. From PBMCs, RNA was extracted and then used to make the TCR library. These data also featured in a second study, about T cells in Graves' hyperthyroidism and ophthalmopathy. In that study: The HTBI primer set served for first-round RT-PCR of the TCR CDR3. Blood also carried most thyroid clonotypes expanded above 0.001.

This material consisted of peripheral blood mononuclear cells (PBMCs), taken at new diagnosis, from a patient treated with antithyroid drugs. The TCR comes from a woman in her twenties or thirties with Graves disease.

CDR3 DNA: TGCAGTGCTAGAGGTAATTTACAACAGGGGAGCAATCAGCCCCAGCATTTT. This encodes CSARGNLQQGSNQPQHF. The J gene is TRBJ1-5, the V gene TRBV20-1, with 7 bases matching TRBD1. V trimming: 1 base; J trimming: 1 base; junction bases outside the gene matches: 10. In germline, CDR1 is DFQATT, CDR2 SNEGSKA (reference sequence). CDR3 size: 17 residues.